The source of this TCR beta chain is a study of response to subunit inactivated influenza vaccine. In germline, CDR1 is MDHEN, CDR2 SYDVKM. The CDR3 sequence is 16 residues long. The J segment lost 1 base and the V segment lost 3 bases, leaving 6 bases of the junction unmatched. Remarks on this clonotype: Its antigen is currently unknown.

Study-wide results and limits: New T cells are recruited in small numbers by each seasonal influenza vaccination, according to the authors' suggestion.

TCRdb re-analysed the RT-PCR reads in MiXCR, keeping a single row per CDR3 protein. The table has around 760,000 distinct CDR3 sequences, roughly 14% seen once; the top ten hold approximately 6.5%. The sequence derives from a man over 45 who received an inactivated influenza vaccine. The sequencing here drew on PBMCs from blood, taken approximately 15 days before vaccination. The V and J genes are TRBV28 and TRBJ2-5, with 9 bases lining up with TRBD2. The CDR3 loop reads CASSFDVSGGQETQYF. The CDR3 DNA follows: TGTGCCAGCAGTTTTGATGTTAGCGGGGGCCAAGAGACCCAGTACTTC.